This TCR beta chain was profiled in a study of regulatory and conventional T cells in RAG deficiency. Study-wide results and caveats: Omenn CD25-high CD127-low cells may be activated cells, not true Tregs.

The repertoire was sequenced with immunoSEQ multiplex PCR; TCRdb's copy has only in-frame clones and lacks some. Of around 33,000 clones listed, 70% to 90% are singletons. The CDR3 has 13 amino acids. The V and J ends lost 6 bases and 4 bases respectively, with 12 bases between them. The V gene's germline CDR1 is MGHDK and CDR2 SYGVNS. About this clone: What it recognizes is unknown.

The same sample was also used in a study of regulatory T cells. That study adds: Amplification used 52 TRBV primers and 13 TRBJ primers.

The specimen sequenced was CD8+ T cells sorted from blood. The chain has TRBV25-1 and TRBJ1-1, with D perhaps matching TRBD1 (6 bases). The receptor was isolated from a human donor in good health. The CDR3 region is CASRGGGGTEAFF. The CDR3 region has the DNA TGTGCCAGCAGGGGAGGGGGAGGCACTGAAGCTTTCTTT.